This T cell receptor beta chain comes out of a study of shared clonotypes between healthy human individuals. Study in general: Donors had three CD4 naive, three CD4 memory, two CD8 naive and one CD8 memory plate apiece. Study results and caveats: Memory subsets had estimated richness that was generally smaller than that of naive subsets.

The assay used deep level. The data were produced by immunoSEQ multiplex PCR, yet TCRdb's version contains in-frame clones alone and is incomplete. The sample consists of more than 1,200,000 clones, 98% of them appearing once. This clone was seen once. Its antigen is not known. Each of the donors was a healthy adult who was HIV-negative and had not had a recent acute infection or vaccination. The germline CDR1 and CDR2 sequences are SNHLY and FYNNEI. The CDR3 has 12 residues. Sequencing used naive CD4+ T cells sorted from blood. Noted subset: CD45RA+ positively selected. The chain combines TRBV2 with TRBJ1-2, with D perhaps TRBD1 (6 bases). This receptor was identified in a man younger than 40 in good health. The CDR3 region has the DNA TGTGCTACAACCGGGGGCGACTATGGCTACACCTTC. It yields the protein CATTGGDYGYTF.